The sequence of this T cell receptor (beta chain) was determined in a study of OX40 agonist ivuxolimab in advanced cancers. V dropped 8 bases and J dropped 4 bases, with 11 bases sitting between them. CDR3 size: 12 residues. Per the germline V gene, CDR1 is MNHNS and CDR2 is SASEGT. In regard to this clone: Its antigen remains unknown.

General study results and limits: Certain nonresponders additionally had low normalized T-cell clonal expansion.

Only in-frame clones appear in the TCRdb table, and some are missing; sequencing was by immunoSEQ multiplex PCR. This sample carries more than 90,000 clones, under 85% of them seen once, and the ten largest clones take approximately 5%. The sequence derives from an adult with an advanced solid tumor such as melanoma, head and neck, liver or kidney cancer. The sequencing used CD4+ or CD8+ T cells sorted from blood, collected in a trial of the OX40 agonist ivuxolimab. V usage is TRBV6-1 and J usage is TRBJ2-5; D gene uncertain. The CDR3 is CASSKVGETQYF. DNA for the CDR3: TGTGCCAGCTCTAAGGTAGGAGAGACCCAGTACTTC.